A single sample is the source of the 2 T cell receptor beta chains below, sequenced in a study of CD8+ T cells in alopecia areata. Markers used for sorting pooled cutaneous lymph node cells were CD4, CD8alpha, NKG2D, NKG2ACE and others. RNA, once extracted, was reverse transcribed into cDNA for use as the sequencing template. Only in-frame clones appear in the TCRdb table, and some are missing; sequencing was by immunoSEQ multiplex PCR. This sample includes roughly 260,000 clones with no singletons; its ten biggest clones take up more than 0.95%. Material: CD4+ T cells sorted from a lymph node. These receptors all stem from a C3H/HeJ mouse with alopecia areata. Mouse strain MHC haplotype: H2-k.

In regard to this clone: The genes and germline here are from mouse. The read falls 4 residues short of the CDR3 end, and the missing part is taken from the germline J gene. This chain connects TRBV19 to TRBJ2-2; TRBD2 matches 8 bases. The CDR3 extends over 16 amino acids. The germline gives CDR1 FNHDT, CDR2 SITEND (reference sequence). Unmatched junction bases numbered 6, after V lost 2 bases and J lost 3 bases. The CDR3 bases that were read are TGTGCCAGCAGTATGCCCTGGGGGGAGGACACCGGG. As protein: CASSMPWGEDTG. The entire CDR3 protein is CASSMPWGEDTGQLYF.

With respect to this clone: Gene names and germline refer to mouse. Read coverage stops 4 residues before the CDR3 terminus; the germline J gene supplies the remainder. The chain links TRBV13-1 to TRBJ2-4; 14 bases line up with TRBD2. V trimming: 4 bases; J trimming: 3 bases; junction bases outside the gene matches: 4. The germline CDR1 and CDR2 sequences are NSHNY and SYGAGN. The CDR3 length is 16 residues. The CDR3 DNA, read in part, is TGTGCCAGCAGTCTCGGGACTGGGGGGGCGCAAAAC. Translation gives CASSLGTGGAQN. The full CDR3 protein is CASSLGTGGAQNTLYF.